Presented here are 20 T cell receptor beta chains from one specimen sequenced in a study of cytomegalovirus exposure and HLA in healthy donors. Profiled with immunoSEQ multiplex PCR; TCRdb holds only in-frame clones, not every one. The sample records some 77,000 clones, approximately 94% being singletons. The sequenced material came from PBMCs. Receptors were obtained from a young man in good health and CMV-seropositive.

The chain joins TRBV7-3 to TRBJ2-7, with D perhaps matching TRBD2 (6 bases). Germline V CDR1 and CDR2: SGHTA, FQGTGA. CDR3 length equals 16 residues. V was trimmed by 0 bases and J by 5 bases, leaving 17 bases between them. CDR3 protein: CASSLTRRDVPHEQYF. The CDR3 region has the DNA TGTGCCAGCAGCTTAACGAGGCGGGACGTTCCTCACGAGCAGTACTTC.

This chain joins TRBV11-3 and TRBJ2-7; D possibly corresponds to TRBD2 (6 bases). Germline assignment: CDR1 SGHNT and CDR2 YENEEA. Deletions cut 1 base from V and 6 bases from J, with 7 bases between. The length of the CDR3 is 12 residues. CDR3 DNA: TGTGCCAGCAGCTTAGGGAGGGGCGAGCAGTACTTC. Amino acids: CASSLGRGEQYF.

The V and J genes are TRBV25-1 and TRBJ1-1; possible D gene TRBD1, 5 bases. V was clipped by 6 bases and J by 1 base, with 15 bases between them. From germline, CDR1 is MGHDK and CDR2 SYGVNS. The CDR3 loop spans 15 amino acids. The CDR3 DNA sequence: TGTGCCAGCAGCCCCTCCCGCGGGGGGAACACTGAAGCTTTCTTT. Translating gives CASSPSRGGNTEAFF.

This clone was picked up one time. CDR3 in DNA: TGTGCCGCAGACAGGGACGTTTCACCCCTCCACTTT. Translated: CAADRDVSPLHF. The chain is built from TRBV30 and TRBJ1-6; 7 bases match TRBD1. The V gene's germline CDR1 is GTSNPN and CDR2 SVGIG (reference sequence). V trimming: 8 bases; J trimming: 9 bases; junction bases outside the gene matches: 7. The CDR3 is 12 residues long.

In this sample, this clone turned up once. This chain connects TRBV29-1 to TRBJ2-5, with D tentatively TRBD2 (6 bases). The V gene's germline CDR1 is SQVTM and CDR2 ANQGSEA. The CDR3 is made up of 13 amino acids. Between the trimmed V and J ends, which lost 5 bases and 5 bases, there was a span of 15 bases. CDR3 coding DNA: TGCAGCGTTAATTGGGGAGGAGCTGAGACCCAGTACTTC. It is translated as CSVNWGGAETQYF.

This chain connects TRBV4-1 to TRBJ2-7; D is possibly TRBD2 (5 bases). V dropped 3 bases and J dropped 1 base, with 13 bases sitting between them. The CDR3 runs to 15 residues. Looked up from germline, CDR1 is MGHRA and CDR2 is YSYEKL. The CDR3 loop is CASSHAGGPSYEQYF. In nucleotides, the CDR3 is TGCGCCAGCAGCCACGCCGGCGGGCCTTCCTACGAGCAGTACTTC.

DNA of the CDR3: TGTGCCAGCAGCCCGACAGGGAGGAACACTGAAGCTTTCTTT. This encodes CASSPTGRNTEAFF. The gene calls are TRBV28 and TRBJ1-1; TRBD1 matches 7 bases. V trimming: 6 bases; J trimming: 1 base; junction bases outside the gene matches: 5. Germline assignment: CDR1 MDHEN and CDR2 SYDVKM. The CDR3 contains 14 residues.

This chain links TRBV4-2 with TRBJ2-5; no clear D. This CDR3 comprises 15 residues. Germline V gene sequence: CDR1 LGHNA, CDR2 YNFKEQ. V was trimmed by 4 bases and J by 1 base, leaving 13 bases between them. CDR3 DNA sequence: TGTGCCAGCAGCCTCGGTAGAACGTCCCAAGAGACCCAGTACTTC. Its protein product is CASSLGRTSQETQYF.

The rearrangement uses TRBV6-6 and TRBJ1-1; D call uncertain. Per germline, CDR1 MNHNY and CDR2 SVGAGI (reference sequence). Trimming removed 2 bases from V and 1 base from J, with 8 bases in between. There are 14 residues in the CDR3. The CDR3 here is CASSYPEENTEAFF. The CDR3, as DNA: TGTGCCAGCAGTTACCCGGAGGAGAACACTGAAGCTTTCTTT.

V gene TRBV5-4 combines with J gene TRBJ1-4, with unresolved D. V dropped 3 bases and J dropped 0 bases, with 15 bases sitting between them. The CDR3 runs to 17 residues. CDR1 and CDR2 (germline): SGHNT, YYREEE (reference sequence). The CDR3 DNA sequence: TGTGCCAGCAGCTCCGGACTATCTCTAACAACTAATGAAAAACTGTTTTTT. Translation gives CASSSGLSLTTNEKLFF. The full variable domain, completed using reference TRBV5-4 and TRBJ1-4, is ETGVTQSPTHLIKTRGQQVTLRCSSQSGHNTVSWYQQALGQGPQFIFQYYREEENGRGNFPPRFSGLQFPNYSSELNVNALELDDSALYLCASSSGLSLTTNEKLFFGSGTQLSVL.

This chain uses TRBV9 with TRBJ1-5; the D gene is possibly TRBD1 (5 bases). The CDR3 is 15 residues long. CDR1 is SGDLS, CDR2 YYNGEE, per germline. V was pared by 4 bases and J by 3 bases, with 14 bases between. CDR3 coding DNA: TGTGCCAGCAGCCTCACGGGGACTCACAATCAGCCCCAGCATTTT. It is translated as CASSLTGTHNQPQHF.

This rearrangement joins TRBV13 to TRBJ2-3; D perhaps matches TRBD2 (6 bases). Per the germline V gene, CDR1 is PRHDT and CDR2 is FYEKMQ (reference sequence). Deletions cut 8 bases from V and 2 bases from J, with 11 bases between. The CDR3 is 13 residues long. CDR3 sequence reads: CASVLASTDTQYF. The CDR3 DNA reads as TGTGCCAGCGTACTAGCCTCCACAGATACGCAGTATTTT.

This clone was observed a single time. The chain joins TRBV9 to TRBJ2-2; D unresolved. V was pared by 2 bases and J by 7 bases, with 3 bases between. The CDR3 totals 11 residues. Germline values: CDR1 SGDLS, CDR2 YYNGEE. CDR3 nucleotides: TGTGCCAGCAGCGTCAGCGGGGAGCTGTTTTTT. This encodes CASSVSGELFF.

The V call is TRBV5-1, the J call TRBJ2-7, with D tentatively TRBD1 (6 bases). Trimming removed 3 bases from V and 4 bases from J, with 17 bases in between. This CDR3 has 15 amino acids. Germline CDR1 reads SGHRS; CDR2 reads YFSETQ. Written as DNA, the CDR3 is TGCGCCAGCAGCTCGACAGGTCACGGAGCTTACGAGCAGTACTTC. Amino acids: CASSSTGHGAYEQYF. Combining the CDR3 with reference TRBV5-1 and TRBJ2-7 gives the whole variable domain KAGVTQTPRYLIKTRGQQVTLSCSPISGHRSVSWYQQTPGQGLQFLFEYFSETQRNKGNFPGRFSGRQFSNSRSEMNVSTLELGDSALYLCASSSTGHGAYEQYFGPGTRLTVT.

This clone was seen just once. The chain combines TRBV5-1 with TRBJ2-3; TRBD2 matches at 7 bases. The germline V gene has CDR1 SGHRS and CDR2 YFSETQ. The J segment lost 0 bases and the V segment lost 7 bases, leaving 8 bases of the junction unmatched. CDR3 length equals 15 residues. CDR3 coding DNA: TGCGCCAGCGATATAGCGGGCCTAAGCACAGATACGCAGTATTTT. Translation: CASDIAGLSTDTQYF.

V and J are TRBV30 and TRBJ2-7; perhaps TRBD1 as D (6 bases). Trimming removed 0 bases at V and 4 bases at J, with 16 bases between. The CDR3 is made up of 15 amino acids. Germline V gives CDR1 GTSNPN, CDR2 SVGIG (reference sequence). The CDR3 loop is CAWSVRQVLAYEQYF. The CDR3, as DNA: TGTGCCTGGAGTGTAAGACAGGTTTTAGCTTACGAGCAGTACTTC.

The rearrangement joins TRBV28 to TRBJ2-1; 8 nucleotides line up with TRBD1. This CDR3 is 17 amino acids long. The V gene's germline CDR1 is MDHEN and CDR2 SYDVKM. V shed 8 bases and J 2 bases; nucleotides not matched to a gene: 14. The CDR3 DNA reads TGTGCCAGCCTACCGGACAGGGTTCGACTAACCTACAATGAGCAGTTCTTC. As protein: CASLPDRVRLTYNEQFF. Variable domain in full (rest from reference TRBV28 and TRBJ2-1): DVKVTQSSRYLVKRTGEKVFLECVQDMDHENMFWYRQDPGLGLRLIYFSYDVKMKEKGDIPEGYSVSREKKERFSLILESASTNQTSMYLCASLPDRVRLTYNEQFFGPGTRLTVL.

The V call is TRBV7-2, the J call TRBJ2-1; TRBD2 matches at 7 bases. CDR3 length: 19 amino acids. Trimming cost V 4 bases and J 3 bases; bases outside gene matches: 18. CDR1 and CDR2 (germline): SGHTA, FQGNSA. CDR3 sequence reads: CASSSRDYHTRERYNEQFF. The CDR3 DNA reads as TGTGCCAGCAGCTCAAGGGACTACCATACTCGGGAGCGCTACAATGAGCAGTTCTTC.

The chain employs TRBV9 and TRBJ2-3, with a tentative D call TRBD1 (7 bases). Trimming removed 4 bases from V and 6 bases from J, with 15 bases in between. Germline-derived CDR1 and CDR2 are SGDLS and YYNGEE. The CDR3 spans 14 residues. CDR3 loop: CASSPSDRVDTQYF. The CDR3 bases are TGTGCCAGCAGCCCTAGCGACAGGGTTGATACGCAGTATTTT.

CDR3 sequence reads: CASSLGLAGGRGDNEQFF. The CDR3 DNA is TGTGCCAGCAGCTTGGGGCTAGCGGGAGGGCGGGGGGACAATGAGCAGTTCTTC. This chain uses TRBV7-9 with TRBJ2-1; 12 nucleotides agree with TRBD2. The V and J ends lost 3 bases and 5 bases, in that order; junction bases with no gene match: 11. The CDR3 is made up of 18 amino acids. CDR1 and CDR2 (germline): SEHNR, FQNEAQ (reference sequence).